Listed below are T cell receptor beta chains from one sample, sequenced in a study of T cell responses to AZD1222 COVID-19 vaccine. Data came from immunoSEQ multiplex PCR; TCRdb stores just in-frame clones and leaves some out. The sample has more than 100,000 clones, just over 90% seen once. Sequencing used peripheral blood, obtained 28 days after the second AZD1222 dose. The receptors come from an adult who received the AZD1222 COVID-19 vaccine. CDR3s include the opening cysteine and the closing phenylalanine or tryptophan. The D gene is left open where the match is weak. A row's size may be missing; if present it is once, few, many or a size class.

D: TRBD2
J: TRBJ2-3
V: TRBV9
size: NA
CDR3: CASSPRTSGGTDTQYF

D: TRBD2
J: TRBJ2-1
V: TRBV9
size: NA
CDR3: CASSVAPPGGSVSSYNEQFF

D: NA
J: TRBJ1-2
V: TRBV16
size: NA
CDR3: CASSQGAYGYTF

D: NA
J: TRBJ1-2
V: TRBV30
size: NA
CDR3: CAWSVGGVNYGYTF

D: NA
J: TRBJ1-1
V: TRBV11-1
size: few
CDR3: CASTRGDGMNTEAFF

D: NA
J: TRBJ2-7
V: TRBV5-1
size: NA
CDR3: CASSLVAGSSYEQYF

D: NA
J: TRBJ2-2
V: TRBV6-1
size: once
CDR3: CASSDFPGQNTGELFF

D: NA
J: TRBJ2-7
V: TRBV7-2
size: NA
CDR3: CASSFQGNPYEQYF

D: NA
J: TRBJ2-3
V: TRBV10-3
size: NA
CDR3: CAISEWGQTDTQYF

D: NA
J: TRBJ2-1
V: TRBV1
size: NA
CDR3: CTSSHSLGRGTNNEQFF

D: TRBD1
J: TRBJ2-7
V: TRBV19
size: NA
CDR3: CASSGGTGRSYEQYF

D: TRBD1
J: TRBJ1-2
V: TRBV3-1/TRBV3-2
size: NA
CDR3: CASSPDRVYGYTF

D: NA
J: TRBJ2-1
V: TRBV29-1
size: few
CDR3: CSVEFFDEQFF

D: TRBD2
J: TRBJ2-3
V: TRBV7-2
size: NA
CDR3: CASSLYVGGTDTQYF

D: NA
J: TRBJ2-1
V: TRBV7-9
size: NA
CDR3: CASSLDSYNEQFF

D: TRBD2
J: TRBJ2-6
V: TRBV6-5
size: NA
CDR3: CASTAGGSGANVLTF

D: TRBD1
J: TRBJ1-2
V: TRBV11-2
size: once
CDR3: CASSFLWTGYGYTF

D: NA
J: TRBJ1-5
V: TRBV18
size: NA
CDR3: CASSTGEYQPQHF

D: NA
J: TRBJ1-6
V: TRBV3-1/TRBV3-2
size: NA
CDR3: CASSQDNQASSYNSPLHF

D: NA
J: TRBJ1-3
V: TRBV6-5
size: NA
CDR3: CASGARGGVRNTIYF

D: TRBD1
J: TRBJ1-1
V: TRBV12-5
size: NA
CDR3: CASGLVVRGGYTEAFF

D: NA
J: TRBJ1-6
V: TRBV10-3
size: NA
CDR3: CAISESGSHNSPLHF

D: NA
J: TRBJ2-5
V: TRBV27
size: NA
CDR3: CASRPRSLFQETQYF

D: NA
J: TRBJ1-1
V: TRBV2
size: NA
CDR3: CASSGVSTNTEAFF

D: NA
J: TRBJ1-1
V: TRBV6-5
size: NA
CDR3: CACRATGTAEAFF

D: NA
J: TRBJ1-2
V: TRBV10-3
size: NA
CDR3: CAISDPRGAGGYTF

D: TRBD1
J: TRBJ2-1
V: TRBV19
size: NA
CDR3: CASSITVGTGDNEQFF

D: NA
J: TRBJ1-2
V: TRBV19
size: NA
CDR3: CASRETGGQNYGYTF

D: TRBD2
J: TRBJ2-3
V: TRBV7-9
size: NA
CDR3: CASSLPPRLAGVRDTQYF

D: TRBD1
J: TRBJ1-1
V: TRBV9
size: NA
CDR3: CASSLSTGRTTEAFF

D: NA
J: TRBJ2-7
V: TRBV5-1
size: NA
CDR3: CASSSSGTYEQYF

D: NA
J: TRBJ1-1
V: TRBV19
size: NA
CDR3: CASSLAANTEAFF

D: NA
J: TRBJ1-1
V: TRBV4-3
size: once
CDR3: CASSPTVVATDTEAFF

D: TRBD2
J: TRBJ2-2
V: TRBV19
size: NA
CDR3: CASSSGANTGELFF

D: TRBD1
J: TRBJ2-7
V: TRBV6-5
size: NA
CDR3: CASSSYPGQERYEQYF

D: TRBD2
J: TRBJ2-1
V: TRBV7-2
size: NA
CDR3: CASSRAASGGDTYNEQFF

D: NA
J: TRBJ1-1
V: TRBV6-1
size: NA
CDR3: CASSERDPNNVWSFF

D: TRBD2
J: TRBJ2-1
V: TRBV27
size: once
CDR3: CASSLLGRGLRNEQFF

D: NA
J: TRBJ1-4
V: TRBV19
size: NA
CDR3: CASSMWVLNEKLFF

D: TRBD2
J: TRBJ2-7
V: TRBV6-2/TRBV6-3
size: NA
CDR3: CASSYSLAEDSYEQYF

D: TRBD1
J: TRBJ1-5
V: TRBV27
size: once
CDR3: CASSPGTGGNQPQHF

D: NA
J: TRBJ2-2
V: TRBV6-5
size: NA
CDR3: CASSYGTGHTGELFF

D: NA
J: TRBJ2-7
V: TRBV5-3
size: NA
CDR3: CARSLTGCEQYF

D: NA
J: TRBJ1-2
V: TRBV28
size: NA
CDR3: CASFLGSLGGYTF

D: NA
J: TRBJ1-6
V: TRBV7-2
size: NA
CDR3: CASSPMTGSNSALHF

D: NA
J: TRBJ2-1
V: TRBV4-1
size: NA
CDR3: CASSQPDWNIYNEQFF

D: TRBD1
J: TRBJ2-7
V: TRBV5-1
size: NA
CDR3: CASSLTTGQTYEQYF

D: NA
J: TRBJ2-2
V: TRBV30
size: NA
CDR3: CALFMSPHGELFF

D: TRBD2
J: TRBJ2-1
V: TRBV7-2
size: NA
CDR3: CASSEAGFSYNEQFF

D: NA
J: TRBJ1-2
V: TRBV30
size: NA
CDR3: CAWISSPGVGYTF

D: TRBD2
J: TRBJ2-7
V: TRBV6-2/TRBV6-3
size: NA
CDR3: CASSYSIEPPRAGEYEQYF

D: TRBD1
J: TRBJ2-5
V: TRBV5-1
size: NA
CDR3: CASAPGGQGGETQYF

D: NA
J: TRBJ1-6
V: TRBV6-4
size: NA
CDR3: CASSDSGGTHSPLHF

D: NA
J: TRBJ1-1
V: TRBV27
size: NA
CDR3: CASSPLTAARSNTEAFF

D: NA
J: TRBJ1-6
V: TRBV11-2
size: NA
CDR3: CASSGGYYNSPLHF

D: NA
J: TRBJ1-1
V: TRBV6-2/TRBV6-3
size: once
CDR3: CASSYEGGANTEAFF

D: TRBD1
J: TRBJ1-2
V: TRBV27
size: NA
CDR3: CASSLGTGYGYTF